The 23 T cell receptor beta chains reported below all come from one sample, sequenced in a study of T-cell memory formation after mild COVID-19. One entry per CDR3 protein, called by TCRdb with MiXCR from the 5' RACE reads. The sample lists around 150,000 distinct CDR3 sequences, around a tenth occurring once. The sample taken for sequencing was PBMCs or a T cell subset sorted from them (not recorded which). These receptors all come from a man between 18 and 35 years old who had mild COVID-19 (a few samples of this study predate the infection). Cell type and time point are not known.

This clonotype has more than one count but fewer than ten. The rearrangement links TRBV10-2 to TRBJ2-5; 7 bases align to TRBD2. The CDR3 totals 13 residues. Germline-derived CDR1 and CDR2 are WSHSY and SAAADI. V was clipped by 7 bases and J by 4 bases; unmatched bases: 6. The CDR3 bases are TGCGCCAGCAAACTCACGGGGGGAGAGACCCAGTACTTC. Translating gives CASKLTGGETQYF.

V and J are TRBV9 and TRBJ1-1; D not resolved. V was pared by 4 bases and J by 0 bases, with 13 bases between. Germline lookup yields CDR1 SGDLS and CDR2 YYNGEE. CDR3 length: 15 amino acids. The CDR3 sequence: CASSLLAAVNTEAFF. The CDR3 DNA is TGTGCCAGCAGCCTACTCGCGGCAGTGAACACTGAAGCTTTCTTT.

Ten or more counts support this clonotype. The V gene is TRBV3-1, the J gene TRBJ2-3, with D maybe TRBD2 (7 bases). V lost 1 base, J lost 4 bases, and 12 bases lay in between. The CDR3 loop spans 15 amino acids. Germline V gene lookup returns CDR1 LGHDT and CDR2 YNNKEL (reference sequence). The CDR3 region is CASSQGGGPSDTQYF. The CDR3 nucleotides are TGTGCCAGCAGCCAAGGCGGGGGCCCATCAGATACGCAGTATTTT.

This clonotype was seen repeatedly, ten times or more. The genes are TRBV9 and TRBJ2-7, with D possibly being TRBD1 (5 bases). Per germline, CDR1 SGDLS and CDR2 YYNGEE. This CDR3 has 10 residues. The V gene lost 6 bases and the J gene lost 12 bases, with 13 bases spanning the gap. The CDR3 bases are TGTGCCAGCACCCGCCAGGGTAGGTACGTC. This sequence encodes CASTRQGRYV.

The chain recombines TRBV5-1 with TRBJ2-5, with 8 bases aligning to TRBD2. V lost 4 bases, J lost 2 bases, and 7 bases stayed unmatched. The germline V gene encodes CDR1 SGHRS and CDR2 YFSETQ. The length of the CDR3 is 15 residues. The DNA of the CDR3 is TGCGCCAGCAGCATCGGGGGGGCCCTACAAGAGACCCAGTACTTC. It yields the protein CASSIGGALQETQYF.

This chain joins TRBV5-1 and TRBJ1-1; 7 nucleotides agree with TRBD1. CDR1 and CDR2 (germline): SGHRS, YFSETQ. The CDR3 runs to 14 residues. Losses at the gene ends were 4 bases for V and 1 base for J; bases not matched to a gene: 4. This CDR3 reads CASSRDSQNTEAFF. CDR3 DNA: TGCGCCAGCAGCCGGGACAGCCAGAACACTGAAGCTTTCTTT. Variable domain in full (rest from reference TRBV5-1 and TRBJ1-1): KAGVTQTPRYLIKTRGQQVTLSCSPISGHRSVSWYQQTPGQGLQFLFEYFSETQRNKGNFPGRFSGRQFSNSRSEMNVSTLELGDSALYLCASSRDSQNTEAFFGQGTRLTVV.

This clonotype was observed at least ten times. This chain uses TRBV29-1 with TRBJ1-5; TRBD1 matches at 7 bases. The germline V gene encodes CDR1 SQVTM and CDR2 ANQGSEA. V was clipped by 5 bases and J by 5 bases; unmatched bases: 9. The CDR3 runs 14 residues. Written as DNA, the CDR3 is TGCAGCGTTCCGCAGGGGGGCCGTTATCAGCCCCAGCATTTT. As protein: CSVPQGGRYQPQHF.

The table lists this clonotype with many counts. This rearrangement joins TRBV12-3 or TRBV12-4 to TRBJ1-1; 11 nucleotides agree with TRBD1. Unmatched junction bases numbered 5, after V lost 5 bases and J lost 3 bases. The CDR3 has 15 amino acids. This CDR3 is CASSRGQGAYTEAFF. CDR3 DNA sequence: TGTGCCAGCAGTCGAGGACAGGGGGCTTACACTGAAGCTTTCTTT.

This clonotype was picked up a small number of times. This chain joins TRBV12-5 and TRBJ1-5, with 8 bases identical to TRBD1. The V gene's germline CDR1 is LGHNT and CDR2 FRNRAP. This CDR3 is built from 17 residues. V shed 6 bases and J 7 bases; nucleotides not matched to a gene: 17. Here the CDR3 DNA reads TGTGCTAGTGGCTTAACCTTGGACAGGGAAGGGGGGCAGCCCCAGCATTTT. The encoded protein is CASGLTLDREGGQPQHF.

This clonotype was detected a few times. The chain joins TRBV20-1 to TRBJ1-2; 9 positions match TRBD1. Germline trimming cut 1 base from V and 4 bases from J; bases unmatched to any gene: 4. The CDR3 runs 14 residues. The V gene's germline CDR1 is DFQATT and CDR2 SNEGSKA (reference sequence). CDR3 loop: CSARVTGGGYGYTF. The CDR3 DNA reads TGCAGTGCTAGAGTTACAGGGGGCGGCTATGGCTACACCTTC.

The table lists this clonotype with a few counts. The V gene is TRBV19, the J gene TRBJ2-5; TRBD2 matches at 7 bases. With V trimmed by 2 bases and J by 5 bases, 5 bases remained unmatched. The CDR3 is 14 amino acids. Germline CDR1 and CDR2: LNHDA and SQIVND (reference sequence). The CDR3 reads CASSITTSRETQYF. Here the CDR3 DNA reads TGTGCCAGTAGTATAACGACTAGCCGGGAGACCCAGTACTTC.

This clonotype appeared a few times. The chain is built from TRBV6-1 and TRBJ2-7; D ambiguous. Looked up from germline, CDR1 is MNHNS and CDR2 is SASEGT. V lost 4 bases, J lost 6 bases, and 7 bases lay in between. The CDR3 is 11 residues long. The CDR3 reads CASSVWGEQYF. Written as DNA, the CDR3 is TGTGCCAGCAGTGTTTGGGGCGAGCAGTACTTC.

A few counts support this clonotype. The chain is built from TRBV7-2 and TRBJ1-2, with D tentatively TRBD1 (6 bases). The CDR3 extends over 15 amino acids. The germline gives CDR1 SGHTA, CDR2 FQGNSA. The ends were cut back, 5 bases at V and 3 bases at J, with 16 bases in the middle. The CDR3 loop is CASSPDSPRDYGYTF. CDR3 in DNA: TGTGCCAGCAGCCCGGACAGCCCAAGGGACTATGGCTACACCTTC.

The CDR3 sequence is CAISESTGADTQYF. The CDR3 DNA reads TGTGCCATCAGTGAGTCGACGGGGGCAGATACGCAGTATTTT. The chain links TRBV10-3 to TRBJ2-3, with a tentative D call TRBD2 (6 bases). The CDR3 length is 14 residues. Germline CDR1 and CDR2: ENHRY and SYGVKD. V was shortened by 0 bases and J by 4 bases, with 8 bases between the two germline ends.

This clonotype was observed a few times. The CDR3: CASSFTTSGELFF. The CDR3 DNA follows: TGTGCCAGCAGCTTTACTACTAGCGGGGAGCTGTTTTTT. The V call is TRBV7-2, the J call TRBJ2-2, with a possible D match to TRBD2 (5 bases). The length of the CDR3 is 13 residues. Looked up from germline, CDR1 is SGHTA and CDR2 is FQGNSA. Deletions cut 3 bases from V and 7 bases from J, with 9 bases between.

This clonotype was counted only a few times. V gene TRBV6-2 or TRBV6-3 combines with J gene TRBJ2-3, with D possibly TRBD2 on 6 matching bases. The CDR3 is 15 residues long. Per germline, CDR1 MNHEY and CDR2 SVGEGT. Trimming took 1 base from V and 6 from J, leaving 14 bases between them. This chain's CDR3 is CASSYFRGYADTQYF. CDR3 bases: TGTGCCAGCAGTTACTTCCGGGGGTATGCGGATACGCAGTATTTT.

This rearrangement joins TRBV7-6 to TRBJ2-7, with a possible D match to TRBD1 (6 bases). The ends were cut back, 3 bases at V and 0 bases at J, with 12 bases in the middle. Germline loops: CDR1 SGHVS, CDR2 FNYEAQ. This CDR3 has 15 residues. The CDR3: CASSLDSSSSYEQYF. For the CDR3, the DNA is TGTGCCAGCAGCTTGGACAGTTCTAGCTCCTACGAGCAGTACTTC.

The CDR3 DNA is TGTGCCAGCAGCCCTATGACCGGGGCTACTAATGAAAAACTGTTTTTT. As protein: CASSPMTGATNEKLFF. The chain couples TRBV3-1 to TRBJ1-4, with TRBD1 as a possible D gene (5 bases). V lost 4 bases and J 2 bases, leaving 14 bases between the germline ends. CDR1 is LGHDT, CDR2 YNNKEL, per germline (reference sequence). The CDR3 covers 16 residues.

This clonotype was found a few times. This chain links TRBV7-2 with TRBJ1-2; D is ambiguous. Germline values: CDR1 SGHTA, CDR2 FQGNSA. V lost 3 bases and J 3 bases, leaving 8 bases between the germline ends. This CDR3 has 13 amino acids. The CDR3 DNA follows: TGTGCCAGCAGCTTCCGGGAATACTATGGCTACACCTTC. Translation: CASSFREYYGYTF. The full variable domain, its missing parts supplied by reference TRBV7-2 and TRBJ1-2, is GAGVSQSPSNKVTEKGKDVELRCDPISGHTALYWYRQSLGQGLEFLIYFQGNSAPDKSGLPSDRFSAERTGGSVSTLTIQRTQQEDSAVYLCASSFREYYGYTFGSGTRLTVV.

Of note for this clonotype: Its ends do not fully match the called genes, so a read error is possible. The chain employs TRBV20-1 and TRBJ1-2; D might be TRBD1 (5 bases). The CDR3 is 15 residues long. Germline V gene sequence: CDR1 DFQATT, CDR2 SNEGSKA (reference sequence). The CDR3 DNA sequence: TGCAGTGCTAGAGATCCAGCCGGGGCTAACGATGGCTACACCTTC. Its protein is CSARDPAGANDGYTF.

The chain links TRBV6-5 to TRBJ2-2; no definite D call. This CDR3 region has 14 residues. Trimming cost V 2 bases and J 7 bases, with 11 bases left between them. Germline CDR1 reads MNHEY; CDR2 reads SVGAGI. The CDR3 here is CASSYETYGGELFF. In nucleotides, the CDR3 is TGTGCCAGCAGTTACGAAACGTATGGCGGGGAGCTGTTTTTT.

V usage is TRBV20-1 and J usage is TRBJ1-4; 9 bases fit TRBD1. This CDR3 has 16 residues. The germline V gene encodes CDR1 DFQATT and CDR2 SNEGSKA (reference sequence). After removal of 6 bases from V and 4 bases from J, the junction contained 12 bases not matched to a gene. The CDR3 nucleotides are TGCAGTGCGGGTGTCCACAGGGGGCGGGTTAATGAAAAACTGTTTTTT. Residues: CSAGVHRGRVNEKLFF.

In its sample, this clonotype was seen many times. The DNA for the CDR3 is TGTGCCAGCAGCCACGGGCCGTCATGGGAAAAACTGTTTTTT. It translates to CASSHGPSWEKLFF. The chain carries TRBV7-9 and TRBJ1-4; D ambiguous. From germline, CDR1 is SEHNR and CDR2 FQNEAQ (reference sequence). Trimming pared 5 bases from V and 8 bases from J, leaving 15 bases between. The CDR3 extends over 14 amino acids.